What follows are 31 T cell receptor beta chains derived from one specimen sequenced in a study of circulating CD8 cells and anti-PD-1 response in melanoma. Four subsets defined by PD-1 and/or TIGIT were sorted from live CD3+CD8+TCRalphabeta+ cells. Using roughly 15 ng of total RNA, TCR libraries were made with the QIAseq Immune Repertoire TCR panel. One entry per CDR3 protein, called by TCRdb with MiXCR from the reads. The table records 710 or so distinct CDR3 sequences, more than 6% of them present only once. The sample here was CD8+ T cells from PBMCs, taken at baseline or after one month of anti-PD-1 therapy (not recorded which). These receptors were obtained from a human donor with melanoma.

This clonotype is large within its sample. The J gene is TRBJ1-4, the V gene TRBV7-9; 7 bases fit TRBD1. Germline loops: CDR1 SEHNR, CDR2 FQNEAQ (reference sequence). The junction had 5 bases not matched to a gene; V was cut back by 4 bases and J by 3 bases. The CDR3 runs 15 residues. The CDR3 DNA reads TGTGCCAGCAGCTCACAGGGGCAGGCTAATGAAAAACTGTTTTTT. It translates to CASSSQGQANEKLFF.

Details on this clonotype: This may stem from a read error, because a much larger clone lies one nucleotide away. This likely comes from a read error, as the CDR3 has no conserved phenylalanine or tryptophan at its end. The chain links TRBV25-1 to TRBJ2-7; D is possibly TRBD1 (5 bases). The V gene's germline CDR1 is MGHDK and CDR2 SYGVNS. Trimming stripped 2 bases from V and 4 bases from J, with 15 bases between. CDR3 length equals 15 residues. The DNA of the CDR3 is TGTGCCAGCAGTGAACATTCGGCACAGGAGTACGAGCAGTACTAC. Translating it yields CASSEHSAQEYEQYY.

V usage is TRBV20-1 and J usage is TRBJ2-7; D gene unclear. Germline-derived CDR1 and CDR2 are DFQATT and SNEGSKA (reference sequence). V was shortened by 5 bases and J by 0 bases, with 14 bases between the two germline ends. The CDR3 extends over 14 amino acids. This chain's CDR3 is CSAAPTEYSYEQYF. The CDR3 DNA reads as TGCAGTGCTGCCCCGACGGAATACTCCTACGAGCAGTACTTC.

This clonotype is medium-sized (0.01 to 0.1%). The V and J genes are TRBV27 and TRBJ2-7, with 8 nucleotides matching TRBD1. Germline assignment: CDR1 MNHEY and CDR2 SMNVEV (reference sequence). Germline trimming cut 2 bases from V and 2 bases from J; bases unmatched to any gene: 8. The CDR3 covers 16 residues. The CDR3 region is CASSLHTDRVAYEQYF. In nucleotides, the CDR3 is TGTGCCAGCAGTTTACATACGGACAGGGTTGCCTACGAGCAGTACTTC.

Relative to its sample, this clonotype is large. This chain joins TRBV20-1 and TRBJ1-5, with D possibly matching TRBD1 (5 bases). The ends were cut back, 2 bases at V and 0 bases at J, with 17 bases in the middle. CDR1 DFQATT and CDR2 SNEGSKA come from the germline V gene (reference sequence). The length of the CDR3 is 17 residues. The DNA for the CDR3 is TGCAGTGCTAGACCCTGGGGCGATTTGGATAGCAATCAGCCCCAGCATTTT. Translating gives CSARPWGDLDSNQPQHF.

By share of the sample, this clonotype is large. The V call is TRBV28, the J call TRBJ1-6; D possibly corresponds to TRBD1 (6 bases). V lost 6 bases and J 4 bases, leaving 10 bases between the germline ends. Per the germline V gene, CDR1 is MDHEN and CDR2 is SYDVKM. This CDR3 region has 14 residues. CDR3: CASSRTAYNSPLHF. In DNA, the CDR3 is TGTGCCAGCAGCCGGACAGCTTATAATTCACCCCTCCACTTT. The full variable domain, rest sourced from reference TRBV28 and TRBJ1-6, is DVKVTQSSRYLVKRTGEKVFLECVQDMDHENMFWYRQDPGLGLRLIYFSYDVKMKEKGDIPEGYSVSREKKERFSLILESASTNQTSMYLCASSRTAYNSPLHFGNGTRLTVT.

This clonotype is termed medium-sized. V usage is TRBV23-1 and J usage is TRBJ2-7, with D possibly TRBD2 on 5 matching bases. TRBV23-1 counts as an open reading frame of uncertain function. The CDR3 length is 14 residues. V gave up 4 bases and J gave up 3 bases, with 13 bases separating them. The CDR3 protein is CASSPQREDYEQYF. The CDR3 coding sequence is TGCGCCAGCAGTCCTCAACGGGAAGACTACGAGCAGTACTTC.

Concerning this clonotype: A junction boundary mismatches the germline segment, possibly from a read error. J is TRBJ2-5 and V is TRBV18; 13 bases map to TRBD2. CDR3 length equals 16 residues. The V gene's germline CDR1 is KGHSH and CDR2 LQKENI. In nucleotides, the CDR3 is TGTGCCAGCTCAGAGGGACTAGCGGGGTATCAAGAGACCCGGTACTTC. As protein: CASSEGLAGYQETRYF.

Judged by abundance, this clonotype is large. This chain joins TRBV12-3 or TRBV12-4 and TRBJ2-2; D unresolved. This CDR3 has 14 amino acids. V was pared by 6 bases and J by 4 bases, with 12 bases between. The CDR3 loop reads CASSPQATTGELFF. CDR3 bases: TGTGCCAGCAGCCCCCAAGCGACCACCGGGGAGCTGTTTTTT.

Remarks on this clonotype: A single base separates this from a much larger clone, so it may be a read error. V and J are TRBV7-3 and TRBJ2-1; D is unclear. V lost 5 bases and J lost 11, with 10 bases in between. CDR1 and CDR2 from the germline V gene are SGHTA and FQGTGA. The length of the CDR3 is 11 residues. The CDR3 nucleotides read TGTGCCAGCAGCGACCAAAATAAGCAGTTCTTC. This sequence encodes CASSDQNKQFF.

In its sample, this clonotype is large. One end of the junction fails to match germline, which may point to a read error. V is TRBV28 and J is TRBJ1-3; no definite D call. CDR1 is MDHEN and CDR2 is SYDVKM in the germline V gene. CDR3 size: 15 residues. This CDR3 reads CASRLTPNSGNTTYF. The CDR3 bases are TGTGCCAGCAGACTTACACCCAACTCTGGAAACACCACATATTTT.

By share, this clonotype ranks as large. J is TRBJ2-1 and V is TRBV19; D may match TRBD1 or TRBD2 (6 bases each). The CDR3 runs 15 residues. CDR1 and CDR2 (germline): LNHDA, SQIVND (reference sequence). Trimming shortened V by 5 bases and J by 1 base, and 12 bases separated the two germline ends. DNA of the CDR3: TGTGCCAGTAGTCCTACAGGGACTTCCTACAATGAGCAGTTCTTC. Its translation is CASSPTGTSYNEQFF. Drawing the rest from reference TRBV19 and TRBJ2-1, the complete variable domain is DGGITQSPKYLFRKEGQNVTLSCEQNLNHDAMYWYRQDPGQGLRLIYYSQIVNDFQKGDIAEGYSVSREKKESFPLTVTSAQKNPTAFYLCASSPTGTSYNEQFFGPGTRLTVL.

The DNA for the CDR3 is TGTGCCAGTAGCCCGACTAGCGGGAGGGCCAACGGGGAGCTGTTTTTT. It encodes CASSPTSGRANGELFF. The rearrangement links TRBV19 to TRBJ2-2; 14 bases are shared with TRBD2. There are 16 residues in the CDR3. Germline V CDR1 and CDR2: LNHDA, SQIVND (reference sequence). Losses at the gene ends were 6 bases for V and 7 bases for J; bases not matched to a gene: 7.

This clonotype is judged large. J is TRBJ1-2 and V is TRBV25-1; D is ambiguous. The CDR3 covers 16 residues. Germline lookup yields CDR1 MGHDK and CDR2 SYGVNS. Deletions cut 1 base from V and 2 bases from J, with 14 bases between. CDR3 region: CASSELGREQNYGYTF. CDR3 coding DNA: TGTGCCAGCAGTGAATTAGGTCGGGAACAGAACTATGGCTACACCTTC.

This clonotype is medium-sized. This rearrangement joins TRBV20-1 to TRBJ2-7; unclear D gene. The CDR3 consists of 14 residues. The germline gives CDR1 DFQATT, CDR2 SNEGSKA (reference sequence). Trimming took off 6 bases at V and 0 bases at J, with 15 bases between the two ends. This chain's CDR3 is CSAPAGGDSYEQYF. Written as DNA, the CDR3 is TGCAGTGCACCCGCCGGCGGTGACTCCTACGAGCAGTACTTC.

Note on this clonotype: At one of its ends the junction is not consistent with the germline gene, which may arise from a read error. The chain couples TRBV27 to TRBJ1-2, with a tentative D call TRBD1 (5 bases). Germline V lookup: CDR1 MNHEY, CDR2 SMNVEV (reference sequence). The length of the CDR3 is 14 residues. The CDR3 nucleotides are TGTGCCAGCAGCCCAGGGAGGGGAGACTATGGCTACGCCTTC. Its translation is CASSPGRGDYGYAF.

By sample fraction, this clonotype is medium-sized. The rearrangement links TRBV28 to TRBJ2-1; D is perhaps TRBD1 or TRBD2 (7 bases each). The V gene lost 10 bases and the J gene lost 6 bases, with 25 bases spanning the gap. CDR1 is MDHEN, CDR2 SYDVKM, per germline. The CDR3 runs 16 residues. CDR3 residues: CATRDWGGTEGNEQFF. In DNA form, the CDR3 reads TGTGCCACCCGAGACTGGGGGGGGACAGAGGGCAATGAGCAGTTCTTC.

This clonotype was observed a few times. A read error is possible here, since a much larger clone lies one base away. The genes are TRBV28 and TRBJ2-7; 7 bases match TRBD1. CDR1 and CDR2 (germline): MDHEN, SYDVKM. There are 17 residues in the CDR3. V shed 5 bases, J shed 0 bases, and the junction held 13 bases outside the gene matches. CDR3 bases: TGTGCCAGCAGTCTCGGGCCGGGACAGAGGAGCTCCTACGAGCAGTACTTC. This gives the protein CASSLGPGQRSSYEQYF.

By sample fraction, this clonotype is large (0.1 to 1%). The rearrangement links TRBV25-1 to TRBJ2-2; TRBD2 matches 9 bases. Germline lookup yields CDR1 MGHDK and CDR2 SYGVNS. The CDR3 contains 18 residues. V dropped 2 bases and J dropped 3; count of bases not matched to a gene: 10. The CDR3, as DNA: TGTGCCAGCAGTGAAATTCGTAAGGTAGCGGGGGACACCGGGGAGCTGTTTTTT. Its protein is CASSEIRKVAGDTGELFF.

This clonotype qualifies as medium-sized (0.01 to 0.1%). This CDR3 is CASSSADRTQETQYF. In nucleotides, the CDR3 is TGTGCCAGCAGCTCCGCCGACAGGACCCAAGAGACCCAGTACTTC. The chain joins TRBV5-5 to TRBJ2-5, with D possibly matching TRBD1 (6 bases). V lost 3 bases and J lost 1, with 13 bases in between. The germline gives CDR1 SGHKS, CDR2 YYEKEE (reference sequence). There are 15 residues in the CDR3.

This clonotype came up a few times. DNA for the CDR3: TGTGCCAGCAGCTTGGCAGGACAGGGGAAAAATCCCTCCTACGAGCAGTACTTC. Its translation: CASSLAGQGKNPSYEQYF. The V call is TRBV5-4, the J call TRBJ2-7; 9 positions match TRBD1. V lost 0 bases, J lost 0 bases, and 10 bases stayed unmatched. CDR1 is SGHNT and CDR2 is YYREEE in the germline V gene (reference sequence). The CDR3 spans 18 residues.

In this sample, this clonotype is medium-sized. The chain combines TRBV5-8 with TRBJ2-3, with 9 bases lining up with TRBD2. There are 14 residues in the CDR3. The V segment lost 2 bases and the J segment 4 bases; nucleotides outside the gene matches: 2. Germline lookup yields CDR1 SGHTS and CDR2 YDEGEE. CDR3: CASSFGGGADTQYF. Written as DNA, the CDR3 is TGTGCCAGCAGCTTCGGCGGGGGGGCAGATACGCAGTATTTT.

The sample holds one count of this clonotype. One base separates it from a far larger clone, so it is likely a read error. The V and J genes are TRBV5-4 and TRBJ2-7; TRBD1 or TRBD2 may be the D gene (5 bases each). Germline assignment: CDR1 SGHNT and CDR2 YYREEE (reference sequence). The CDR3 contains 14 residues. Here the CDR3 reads CAGSSGRASYEQYF. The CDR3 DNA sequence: TGCGCCGGCAGCTCAGGGCGGGCTTCCTACGAGCAGTACTTC.

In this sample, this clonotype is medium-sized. DNA for the CDR3: TGTGCCAGCAGCCCCCCCCGGGGAGCCCCCTACGAGCAGTACTTC. Protein sequence: CASSPPRGAPYEQYF. The rearrangement links TRBV27 to TRBJ2-7, with a possible D match to TRBD2 (5 bases). The CDR3 has 15 residues. Germline V lookup: CDR1 MNHEY, CDR2 SMNVEV (reference sequence). V lost 6 bases and J 2 bases, leaving 17 bases between the germline ends.

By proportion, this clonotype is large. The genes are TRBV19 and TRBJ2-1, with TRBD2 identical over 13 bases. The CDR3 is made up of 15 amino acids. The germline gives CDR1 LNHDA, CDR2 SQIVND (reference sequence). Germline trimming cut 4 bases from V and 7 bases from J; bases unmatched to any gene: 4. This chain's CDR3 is CASSTGTSGMNEQFF. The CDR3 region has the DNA TGTGCCAGTAGTACCGGGACTAGCGGGATGAATGAGCAGTTCTTC.

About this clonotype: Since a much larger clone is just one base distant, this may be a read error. This CDR3 is CASSIRLANEQFF. CDR3 in DNA: TGTGCCAGTAGTATAAGACTAGCCAATGAGCAGTTCTTC. The chain links TRBV19 to TRBJ2-1; TRBD2 matches 7 bases. Germline loops: CDR1 LNHDA, CDR2 SQIVND (reference sequence). Germline trimming cut 2 bases from V and 6 bases from J; bases unmatched to any gene: 1. The CDR3 length is 13 residues.

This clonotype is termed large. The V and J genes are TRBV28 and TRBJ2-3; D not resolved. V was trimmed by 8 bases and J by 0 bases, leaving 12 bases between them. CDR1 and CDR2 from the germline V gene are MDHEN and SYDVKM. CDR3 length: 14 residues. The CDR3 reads CASEALTSTDTQYF. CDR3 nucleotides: TGTGCCAGCGAGGCACTGACTAGCACAGATACGCAGTATTTT.

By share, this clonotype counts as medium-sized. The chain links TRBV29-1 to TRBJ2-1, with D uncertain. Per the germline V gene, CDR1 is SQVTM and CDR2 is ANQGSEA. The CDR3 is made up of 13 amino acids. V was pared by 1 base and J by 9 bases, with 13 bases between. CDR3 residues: CSVEGGQASEQFF. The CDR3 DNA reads TGCAGCGTTGAAGGCGGCCAGGCCAGTGAGCAGTTCTTC.

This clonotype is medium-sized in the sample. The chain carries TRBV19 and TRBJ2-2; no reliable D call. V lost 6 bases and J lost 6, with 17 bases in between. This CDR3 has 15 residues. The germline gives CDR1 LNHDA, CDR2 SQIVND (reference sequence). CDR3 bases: TGTGCCAGTAGAGCCCTCCTCGGCGGAGCCGGGGAGCTGTTTTTT. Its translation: CASRALLGGAGELFF.

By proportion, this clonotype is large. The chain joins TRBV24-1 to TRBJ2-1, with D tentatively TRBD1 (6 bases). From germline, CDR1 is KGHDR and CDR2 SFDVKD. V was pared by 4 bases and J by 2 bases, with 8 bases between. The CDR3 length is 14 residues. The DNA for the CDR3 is TGTGCCACCAGTGACCGGACAGCCTACAATGAGCAGTTCTTC. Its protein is CATSDRTAYNEQFF.

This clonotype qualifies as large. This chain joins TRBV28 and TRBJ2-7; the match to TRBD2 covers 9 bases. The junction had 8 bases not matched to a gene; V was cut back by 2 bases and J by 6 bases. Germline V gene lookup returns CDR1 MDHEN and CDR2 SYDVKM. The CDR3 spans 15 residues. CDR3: CASSLKAGGFGEQYF. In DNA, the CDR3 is TGTGCCAGCAGTTTAAAAGCGGGGGGATTCGGCGAGCAGTACTTC.